This T cell receptor beta chain was captured by sequencing in a study of T cells expressing NK-cell markers. Whole-study context: Beta-chain profiling covered CD3+CD56+NKG2C+, CD3+CD56+NKG2C- and CD3+CD56-NKG2C+ sorted subsets. Serological testing identified seven of the eight sequenced donors as HCMV-seropositive and one as seronegative.

CDR3 size: 14 residues. CDR1 SEHNR and CDR2 FQNEAQ come from the germline V gene (reference sequence). TCRdb reworked the 5' RACE reads into one entry per CDR3 protein, no DNA. This table lists about 400,000 distinct CDR3 sequences. The specimen was blood T cells: a sorted CD56 or NKG2C T cell subset, CD4+ or CD8+ T cells, or bulk PBMC T cells (not recorded which). The sequence derives from a woman aged 45 to 65 in good health. The V and J genes are TRBV7-9 and TRBJ1-6. The CDR3 reads CASSLGRSNSPLHF.